The following is a TCR beta chain sequence with its context. What it binds is unknown. With the Oncomine TCR Beta short-read assay, DNA from cultured CD4+ T cells was sequenced. One entry per CDR3 protein results from TCRdb running MiXCR on the PCR reads. Of tens of thousands of distinct CDR3 sequences in the sample, less than 70% were seen once. As to treatment: roughly 11-day PBMC culture with coronavirus spike peptide pools or control peptides (ViraFEST assay). TCR sequencing followed the expansion of antigen-specific T cells with peptide pools in ViraFEST. This entry belongs to a study of vaccination and CD4 T cells after COVID-19. The CDR3 is made up of 14 amino acids. J lost 5 bases, V lost 6 bases, and 2 bases had no gene match.

The chain has TRBV12-3 or TRBV12-4 and TRBJ2-1, with 12 bases that match TRBD2. The TCR comes from a human donor who had recovered from COVID-19. The material sequenced was CD4+ T cells from blood, cultured in vitro. In nucleotides, the CDR3 is TGTGCCAGCAGGACTAGCGGGAGCCACAATGAGCAGTTCTTC. It specifies CASRTSGSHNEQFF.